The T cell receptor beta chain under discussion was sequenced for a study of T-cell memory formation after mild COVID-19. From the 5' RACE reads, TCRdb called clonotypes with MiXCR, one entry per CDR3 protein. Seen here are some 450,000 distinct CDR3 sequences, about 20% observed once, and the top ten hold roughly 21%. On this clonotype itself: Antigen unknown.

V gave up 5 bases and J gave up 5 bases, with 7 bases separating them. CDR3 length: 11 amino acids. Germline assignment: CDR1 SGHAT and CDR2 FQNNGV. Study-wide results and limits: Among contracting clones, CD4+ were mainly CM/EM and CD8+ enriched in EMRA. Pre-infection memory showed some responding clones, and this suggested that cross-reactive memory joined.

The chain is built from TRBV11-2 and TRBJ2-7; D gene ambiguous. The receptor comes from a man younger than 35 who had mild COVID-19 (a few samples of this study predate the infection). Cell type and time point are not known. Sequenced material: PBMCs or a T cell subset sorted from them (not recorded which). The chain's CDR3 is CASSRRNEQYF. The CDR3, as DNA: TGTGCCAGCAGCCGAAGGAACGAGCAGTACTTC.